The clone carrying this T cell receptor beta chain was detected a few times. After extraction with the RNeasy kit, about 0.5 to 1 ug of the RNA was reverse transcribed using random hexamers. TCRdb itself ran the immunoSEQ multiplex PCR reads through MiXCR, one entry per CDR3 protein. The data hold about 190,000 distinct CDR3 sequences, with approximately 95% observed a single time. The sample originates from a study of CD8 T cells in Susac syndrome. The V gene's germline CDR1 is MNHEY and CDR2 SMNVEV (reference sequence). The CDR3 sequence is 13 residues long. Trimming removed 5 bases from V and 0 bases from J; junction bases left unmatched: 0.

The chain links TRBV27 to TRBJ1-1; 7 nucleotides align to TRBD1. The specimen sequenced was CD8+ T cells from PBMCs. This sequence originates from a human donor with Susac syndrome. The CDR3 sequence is CASSTGVNTEAFF. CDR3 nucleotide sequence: TGTGCCAGCAGTACAGGGGTGAACACTGAAGCTTTCTTT.